A single sample is the source of the 30 T cell receptor beta chains below, sequenced in a study of naive and memory T cell subsets. Study-wide results and caveats: Naive repertoires, especially CD8, held a few larger clonotypes, possibly memory cells re-expressing CD45RA.

The antigens of these receptors remain unknown. The beta constant-region primer was an equimolar mix of two oligonucleotides covering TRBC1 and TRBC2. Four rounds of PCR amplified the ligated cDNA using nested alpha and beta constant-region primers plus SP2. TCRdb fed the UMI-ligation and nested PCR reads into MiXCR, producing one record per CDR3 protein. The repertoire holds about 150,000 distinct CDR3 sequences, over 20% seen once, with approximately 0.1% in the top ten. What was sequenced was naive CD4+ T cells from blood. The receptors originated from a human donor in good health.

This clonotype has at least ten counts. The chain couples TRBV29-1 to TRBJ2-7, with 8 bases aligning to TRBD2. This CDR3 comprises 13 residues. V dropped 7 bases and J dropped 3; count of bases not matched to a gene: 8. CDR1 and CDR2 from the germline V gene are SQVTM and ANQGSEA. CDR3 amino acids: CSAAGTSIYEQYF. CDR3 DNA sequence: TGCAGCGCCGCAGGGACTAGTATCTACGAGCAGTACTTC.

This chain uses TRBV20-1 with TRBJ1-2, with D unresolved. Trimming left V 2 bases short and J 5 bases short, with 9 bases between. In germline, CDR1 is DFQATT, CDR2 SNEGSKA (reference sequence). The CDR3 is 12 residues long. The CDR3 spells CSARKEVYGYTF. CDR3 nucleotide sequence: TGCAGTGCTAGAAAAGAGGTATATGGCTACACCTTC.

This clonotype was recorded many times. One end of the junction fails to match germline, which may point to a read error. This chain joins TRBV5-1 and TRBJ2-1, with 9 bases aligning to TRBD2. The length of the CDR3 is 15 residues. Looked up from germline, CDR1 is SGHRS and CDR2 is YFSETQ. The CDR3 sequence is CASSLGLASYNEQFF. The CDR3 region has the DNA TGTGCCAGCAGCCTGGGACTAGCATCCTACAATGAGCAGTTCTTC.

This chain connects TRBV2 to TRBJ2-1, with 11 bases aligning to TRBD1. Germline assignment: CDR1 SNHLY and CDR2 FYNNEI. J was trimmed by 8 bases and V by 6 bases; bases with no gene match: 12. This CDR3 comprises 16 residues. CDR3 loop: CASRGKPGQGGYEQFF. CDR3 coding DNA: TGTGCCAGCAGAGGAAAACCGGGACAGGGGGGCTATGAGCAGTTCTTC.

This clonotype was recorded a few times. The chain recombines TRBV4-1 with TRBJ1-4; a weak D match, TRBD1 (5 bases). V was trimmed by 3 bases and J by 6 bases, leaving 17 bases between them. Germline CDR1 is MGHRA and CDR2 is YSYEKL. The CDR3 runs 16 residues. The CDR3 nucleotides are TGCGCCAGCAGCCAGGAAATTAGGGGCGCGGATGAAAAACTGTTTTTT. Encoded protein: CASSQEIRGADEKLFF.

This chain joins TRBV3-1 and TRBJ2-4; 8 nucleotides align to TRBD1. V lost 1 base to trimming and J lost 0 bases; unmatched junction nucleotides: 5. The CDR3 covers 17 residues. Germline V gene lookup returns CDR1 LGHDT and CDR2 YNNKEL (reference sequence). The CDR3 DNA reads as TGTGCCAGCAGCCAAGGACAGGGGAATCTAGCCAAAAACATTCAGTACTTC. Residues: CASSQGQGNLAKNIQYF.

The genes are TRBV20-1 and TRBJ2-7; possibly TRBD2 for D (6 bases). The germline V gene encodes CDR1 DFQATT and CDR2 SNEGSKA (reference sequence). The length of the CDR3 is 15 residues. V was pared by 3 bases and J by 1 base, with 16 bases between. Here the CDR3 reads CSASASRGLSYEQYF. In nucleotides, the CDR3 is TGCAGTGCTAGTGCAAGTCGGGGACTTTCCTACGAGCAGTACTTC.

The V gene is TRBV6-5, the J gene TRBJ2-7; TRBD2 agrees at 7 bases. The trim removed 3 bases at V and 3 bases at J, leaving 8 bases unmatched. CDR3 size: 15 residues. Germline values: CDR1 MNHEY, CDR2 SVGAGI. CDR3 in DNA: TGTGCCAGCAGTTATCAGCGGGGCGGGAGCTACGAGCAGTACTTC. Residues: CASSYQRGGSYEQYF.

This clonotype was counted a few times. This chain connects TRBV3-1 to TRBJ2-1; 7 bases are a match to TRBD1. CDR1 is LGHDT, CDR2 YNNKEL, per germline (reference sequence). The CDR3 length is 12 residues. V lost 4 bases to trimming and J lost 13 bases; unmatched junction nucleotides: 7. DNA of the CDR3: TGTGCCAGCAGCCCGCAGGGGGTTGTACAGTTCTTC. This gives the protein CASSPQGVVQFF.

There are a few counts of this clonotype. The rearrangement uses TRBV3-1 and TRBJ2-6, with D unclear. V was trimmed by 5 bases and J by 1 base, leaving 6 bases between them. Germline CDR1 is LGHDT and CDR2 is YNNKEL (reference sequence). This CDR3 has 14 residues. CDR3 bases: TGTGCCAGCAGCGACACTTCTGGGGCCAACGTCCTGACTTTC. Translating gives CASSDTSGANVLTF.

This clonotype was seen many times. The J gene is TRBJ2-1, the V gene TRBV29-1; no reliable D call. The CDR3 loop spans 12 amino acids. V lost 4 bases and J lost 6, with 10 bases in between. Germline-derived CDR1 and CDR2 are SQVTM and ANQGSEA. The CDR3 region is CSVARSFNEQFF. The DNA for the CDR3 is TGCAGCGTTGCCCGCAGTTTCAATGAGCAGTTCTTC.

This clonotype was found a few times. CDR3 sequence reads: CASNLAGVQNEQFF. The DNA for the CDR3 is TGTGCCAGCAACCTAGCGGGAGTCCAAAATGAGCAGTTCTTC. The J gene is TRBJ2-1, the V gene TRBV28; TRBD2 matches at 10 bases. The V gene's germline CDR1 is MDHEN and CDR2 SYDVKM. The CDR3 has 14 residues. J lost 7 bases, V lost 7 bases, and 7 bases had no gene match.

This clonotype was counted at least ten times. This chain links TRBV28 with TRBJ1-1; TRBD1 might be the D (6 bases). With 7 bases removed from V and 0 bases from J, the gap between germline ends came to 12 bases. The V gene's germline CDR1 is MDHEN and CDR2 SYDVKM. There are 14 residues in the CDR3. DNA for the CDR3: TGTGCCAGCAAGGTCGGGGACATGAACACTGAAGCTTTCTTT. Residues: CASKVGDMNTEAFF.

This clonotype was counted a few times. The V gene is TRBV4-3, the J gene TRBJ2-7, with 8 bases aligning to TRBD2. The V and J ends lost 3 bases and 0 bases, in that order; junction bases with no gene match: 7. CDR3 length: 16 residues. CDR1 is LGHNA, CDR2 YSLEER, per germline. In DNA, the CDR3 is TGCGCCAGCAGCCAGATCCCGACTAGCGTCTCCTACGAGCAGTACTTC. Protein product: CASSQIPTSVSYEQYF.

This rearrangement joins TRBV20-1 to TRBJ2-4; D is unresolved. The CDR3 contains 14 residues. Deletions cut 3 bases from V and 3 bases from J, with 12 bases between. The germline CDR1 and CDR2 sequences are DFQATT and SNEGSKA (reference sequence). The DNA of the CDR3 is TGCAGTGCTAGTAACCGCTGGGTCAAAAACATTCAGTACTTC. Protein product: CSASNRWVKNIQYF.

The chain has TRBV7-2 and TRBJ2-1; D unclear. CDR1 SGHTA and CDR2 FQGNSA come from the germline V gene. CDR3 size: 11 residues. The germline V and J ends were trimmed by 4 bases and 6 bases, with 4 bases remaining between them. The CDR3 region is CASSSTNEQFF. DNA of the CDR3: TGTGCCAGCAGCTCAACCAATGAGCAGTTCTTC.

This rearrangement joins TRBV24-1 to TRBJ2-5, with TRBD1 identical over 9 bases. This CDR3 spans 14 amino acids. Germline V lookup: CDR1 KGHDR, CDR2 SFDVKD. Trimming cost V 5 bases and J 5 bases; bases outside gene matches: 5. The CDR3 DNA reads TGTGCCACCAGTGCCGGACAGGGGACGGAGACCCAGTACTTC. Protein: CATSAGQGTETQYF.

The V call is TRBV6-5, the J call TRBJ2-1; 11 bases align to TRBD2. The length of the CDR3 is 15 residues. V lost 8 bases, J lost 3 bases, and 6 bases stayed unmatched. The germline V gene encodes CDR1 MNHEY and CDR2 SVGAGI. The CDR3 region is CASRRGTSGYNEQFF. In DNA form, the CDR3 reads TGTGCCAGCCGGAGGGGGACTAGCGGCTACAATGAGCAGTTCTTC.

This clonotype was counted between two and nine times. The chain couples TRBV28 to TRBJ1-5; no reliable D call. Trimming cost V 6 bases and J 11 bases, with 14 bases left between them. Germline-derived CDR1 and CDR2 are MDHEN and SYDVKM. The CDR3 has 12 residues. The CDR3 DNA reads as TGTGCCAGCAGCTACCCGGGTCGGTCCCAGCATTTT. Translating gives CASSYPGRSQHF.

This clonotype was observed at least ten times. The chain links TRBV28 to TRBJ2-2, with TRBD2 matching 14 bases. With V trimmed by 5 bases and J by 6 bases, 20 bases remained unmatched. Germline assignment: CDR1 MDHEN and CDR2 SYDVKM. The length of the CDR3 is 21 residues. CDR3 region: CASSLTGWQGLAGAKAGELFF. The CDR3 DNA reads TGTGCCAGCAGTCTCACAGGATGGCAGGGACTAGCGGGAGCGAAGGCCGGGGAGCTGTTTTTT.

V usage is TRBV18 and J usage is TRBJ2-7; no clear D gene. The CDR3 extends over 14 amino acids. Germline CDR1 reads KGHSH; CDR2 reads LQKENI. V shed 1 base and J shed 3 bases, with 10 bases lying between them. CDR3 amino acids: CASSPLSVNYEQYF. The CDR3 nucleotides are TGTGCCAGCTCACCACTCTCTGTGAACTACGAGCAGTACTTC. Using reference TRBV18 and TRBJ2-7 for the parts outside the CDR3, the full variable domain is NAGVMQNPRHLVRRRGQEARLRCSPMKGHSHVYWYRQLPEEGLKFMVYLQKENIIDESGMPKERFSAEFPKEGPSILRIQQVVRGDSAAYFCASSPLSVNYEQYFGPGTRLTVT.

This chain uses TRBV6-2 or TRBV6-3 with TRBJ2-7; 9 nucleotides match TRBD1. CDR3 length: 13 amino acids. The trim removed 7 bases at V and 5 bases at J, leaving 6 bases unmatched. Germline V gene data show CDR1 as MNHEY and CDR2 as SVGEGT. This CDR3 is CASKGTGNHEQYF. As DNA, the CDR3 is TGTGCCAGCAAAGGGACAGGGAACCACGAGCAGTACTTC.

The J gene is TRBJ2-7, the V gene TRBV6-1, with 11 bases fitting TRBD2. In germline, CDR1 is MNHNS, CDR2 SASEGT. The CDR3 spans 15 residues. The V and J ends lost 8 bases and 4 bases, in that order; junction bases with no gene match: 10. The CDR3 bases are TGTGCCAGCTTCCCACTAGCGGGAGTCAAGTACGAGCAGTACTTC. Its translation is CASFPLAGVKYEQYF.

The chain couples TRBV19 to TRBJ2-2; D gene uncertain. Germline values: CDR1 LNHDA, CDR2 SQIVND (reference sequence). The CDR3 has 15 amino acids. V lost 3 bases and J lost 6, with 14 bases in between. CDR3 in DNA: TGTGCCAGTAGTATGAACTTCTGGCGCGCCGGGGAGCTGTTTTTT. It codes for CASSMNFWRAGELFF.

The chain carries TRBV19 and TRBJ2-4; D is unresolved. Germline CDR1 LNHDA, CDR2 SQIVND (reference sequence). The CDR3 loop spans 16 amino acids. The germline V and J ends were trimmed by 1 base and 3 bases, with 13 bases remaining between them. The CDR3 here is CASSIASTPDKNIQYF. DNA for the CDR3: TGTGCCAGTAGTATAGCTTCGACTCCGGACAAAAACATTCAGTACTTC. Full variable domain (outside the CDR3, taken from reference TRBV19 and TRBJ2-4): DGGITQSPKYLFRKEGQNVTLSCEQNLNHDAMYWYRQDPGQGLRLIYYSQIVNDFQKGDIAEGYSVSREKKESFPLTVTSAQKNPTAFYLCASSIASTPDKNIQYFGAGTRLSVL.

The table lists this clonotype with a few counts. This chain joins TRBV4-1 and TRBJ1-4; no definite D call. Germline CDR1 reads MGHRA; CDR2 reads YSYEKL. The CDR3 has 17 amino acids. Trimming removed 0 bases at V and 8 bases at J, with 19 bases between. The CDR3 region has the DNA TGCGCCAGCAGCCAAGATCAGTACCTGCGGCCGGAGGAAAAACTGTTTTTT. Protein product: CASSQDQYLRPEEKLFF.

This clonotype was detected only a few times. J is TRBJ1-5 and V is TRBV3-1; D unresolved. V was trimmed by 2 bases and J by 4 bases, leaving 3 bases between them. The CDR3 has 12 residues. In germline, CDR1 is LGHDT, CDR2 YNNKEL (reference sequence). The CDR3: CASSQINQPQHF. The CDR3 DNA reads TGTGCCAGCAGCCAAATTAATCAGCCCCAGCATTTT.

This clonotype was seen more than once but under ten times. The chain joins TRBV12-3 or TRBV12-4 to TRBJ2-1; D assignment may be TRBD1 or TRBD2 (5 bases each). Trimming stripped 6 bases from V and 6 bases from J, with 21 bases between. This CDR3 region has 16 residues. The CDR3 DNA sequence: TGTGCCAGCAGCCTTAAGGGACCACGATCCGGCAATGAGCAGTTCTTC. It codes for CASSLKGPRSGNEQFF.

The chain links TRBV10-3 to TRBJ1-5, with D hard to call. The CDR3 consists of 16 residues. Trimming cost V 3 bases and J 1 base, with 13 bases left between them. Germline V lookup: CDR1 ENHRY, CDR2 SYGVKD. The CDR3 DNA reads TGTGCCATCAGTGAAATGGACCCTTGGAGCAATCAGCCCCAGCATTTT. Residues: CAISEMDPWSNQPQHF.

The V and J genes are TRBV27 and TRBJ1-2; D not resolved. This CDR3 is built from 14 residues. The germline gives CDR1 MNHEY, CDR2 SMNVEV (reference sequence). V was cut by 6 bases and J by 1 base, with 12 bases left in between. The CDR3 sequence: CASRPTRINYGYTF. The CDR3 DNA reads TGTGCCAGCAGACCGACACGGATTAACTATGGCTACACCTTC.